The subject of this entry is one T cell receptor (beta chain). Distinct nucleotide sequences in the sample also encode this CDR3. The data derive from a study of cytotoxic CD8 clonotypes in ibrutinib-treated CLL. Germline CDR1 SNHLY, CDR2 FYNNEI. CDR3 length: 12 residues. Trimming removed 4 bases from V and 1 base from J, with 2 bases in between. Sequencing was performed with immunoSEQ multiplex PCR; in TCRdb, only in-frame clones are kept and a portion is missing. The table has over 40,000 clones, 70% to 90% seen once. The material was PBMCs, obtained after 24 months of ibrutinib treatment. The receptor's source is a human donor with chronic lymphocytic leukemia. The chain links TRBV2 to TRBJ2-1; no firm D call. CDR3 loop: CASSASYNEQFF. The CDR3 nucleotides read TGTGCCAGCAGTGCGTCCTACAATGAGCAGTTCTTC.